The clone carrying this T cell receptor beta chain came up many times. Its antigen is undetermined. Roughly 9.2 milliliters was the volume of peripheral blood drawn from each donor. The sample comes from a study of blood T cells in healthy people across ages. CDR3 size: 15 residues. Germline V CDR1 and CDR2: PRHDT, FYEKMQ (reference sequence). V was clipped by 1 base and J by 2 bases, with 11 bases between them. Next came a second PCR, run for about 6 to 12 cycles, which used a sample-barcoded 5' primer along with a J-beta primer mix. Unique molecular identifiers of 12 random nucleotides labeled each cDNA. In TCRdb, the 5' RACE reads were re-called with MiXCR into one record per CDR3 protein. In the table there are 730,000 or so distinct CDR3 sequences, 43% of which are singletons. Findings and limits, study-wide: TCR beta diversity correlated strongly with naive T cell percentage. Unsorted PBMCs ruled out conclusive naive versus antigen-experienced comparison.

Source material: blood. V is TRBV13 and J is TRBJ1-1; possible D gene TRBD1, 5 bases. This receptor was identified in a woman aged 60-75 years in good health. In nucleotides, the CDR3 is TGTGCCAGCAGCTTAGCTCAGGGAGGTAACACTGAAGCTTTCTTT. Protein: CASSLAQGGNTEAFF.